This T cell receptor beta chain was sequenced for a study of T-cell reconstitution after alpha-beta-depleted transplantation in children. The CDR3 extends over 17 amino acids. The germline gives CDR1 DFQATT, CDR2 SNEGSKA (reference sequence). The TCRbeta library incorporated unique molecular identifiers. TCRdb reprocessed the PCR reads via MiXCR and lists one record per CDR3 protein. The sample yields fewer than 200,000 distinct CDR3 sequences, more than 6.5% seen once. The receptor was derived from a human donor who donated a stem cell graft to a child with Wiskott-Aldrich syndrome. This chain connects TRBV20-1 to TRBJ2-7; the D is unclear. The material was PBMCs from the stem cell graft donor, obtained from the stem cell graft. This CDR3 is CCARDEVSSFTTYEQYF. The CDR3 coding sequence is TGCTGCGCTAGAGATGAGGTATCGAGCTTCACCACCTACGAGCAGTACTTC.